The clone carrying this T cell receptor beta chain has a handful of counts. Germline-derived CDR1 and CDR2 are PRHDT and FYEKMQ (reference sequence). V shed 3 bases and J shed 3 bases, with 15 bases lying between them. This CDR3 spans 15 amino acids. The sample comes from a study of T cell responses to AZD1222 COVID-19 vaccine. Measured with immunoSEQ multiplex PCR; TCRdb has only the in-frame clones, and not every one. The table lists 100,000 to 150,000 clones, about 89% of them singletons. The clonotype originates from an adult in good health. The starting material was peripheral blood, obtained on day 0 of AZD1222 vaccination. The rearrangement links TRBV13 to TRBJ2-7, with D possibly being TRBD1 or TRBD2 (5 bases each). The DNA for the CDR3 is TGTGCCAGCAGCTTCGGTACCGGGACGATCTACGAGCAGTACTTC. It is translated as CASSFGTGTIYEQYF.